The TCR beta chain described here comes from a study of OX40 agonist ivuxolimab in advanced cancers. Study-wide findings and caveats: There was clonal expansion of CD4+ and CD8+ blood T cells by week 6 at 0.1 to 3.0 mg/kg. Low levels of normalized T-cell clonal expansion also appeared in some nonresponders.

Note on this clone: The target antigen is unknown.

Data came from immunoSEQ multiplex PCR; TCRdb stores just in-frame clones and leaves some out. The sample has approximately 77,000 clones; approximately 80% are singletons. Germline V CDR1 and CDR2: SGHVS, FNYEAQ. Trimming pared 1 base from V and 3 bases from J, leaving 23 bases between. The CDR3 runs 19 residues. The chain employs TRBV7-6 and TRBJ2-3; D is possibly TRBD1 (6 bases). This specimen was CD4+ or CD8+ T cells sorted from blood, taken in a trial of the OX40 agonist ivuxolimab. The sequence derives from an adult with an advanced solid tumor such as melanoma, head and neck, liver or kidney cancer. The CDR3: CASSLVGVIGTRLTDTQYF. In nucleotides, the CDR3 is TGTGCCAGCAGCTTAGTAGGTGTGATCGGGACACGTCTAACAGATACGCAGTATTTT.